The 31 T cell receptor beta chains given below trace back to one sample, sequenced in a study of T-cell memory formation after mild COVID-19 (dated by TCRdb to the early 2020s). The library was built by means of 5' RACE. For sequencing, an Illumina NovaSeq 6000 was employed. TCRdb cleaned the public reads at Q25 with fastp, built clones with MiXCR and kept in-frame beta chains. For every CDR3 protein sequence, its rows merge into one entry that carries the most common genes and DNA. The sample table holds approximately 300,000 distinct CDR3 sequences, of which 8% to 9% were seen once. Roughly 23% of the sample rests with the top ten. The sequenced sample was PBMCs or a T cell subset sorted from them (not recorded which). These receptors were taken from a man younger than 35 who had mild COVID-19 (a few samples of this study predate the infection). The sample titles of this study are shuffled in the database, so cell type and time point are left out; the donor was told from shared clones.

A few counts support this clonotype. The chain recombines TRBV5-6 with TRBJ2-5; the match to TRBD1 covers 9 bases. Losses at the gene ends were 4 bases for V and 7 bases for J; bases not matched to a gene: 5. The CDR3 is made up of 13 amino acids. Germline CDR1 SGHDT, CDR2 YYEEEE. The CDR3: CASSPQGAGTQYF. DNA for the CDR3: TGTGCCAGCAGCCCACAGGGGGCCGGGACCCAGTACTTC. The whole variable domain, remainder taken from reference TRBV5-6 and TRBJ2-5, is DAGVTQSPTHLIKTRGQQVTLRCSPKSGHDTVSWYQQALGQGPQFIFQYYEEEERQRGNFPDRFSGHQFPNYSSELNVNALLLGDSALYLCASSPQGAGTQYFGPGTRLLVL.

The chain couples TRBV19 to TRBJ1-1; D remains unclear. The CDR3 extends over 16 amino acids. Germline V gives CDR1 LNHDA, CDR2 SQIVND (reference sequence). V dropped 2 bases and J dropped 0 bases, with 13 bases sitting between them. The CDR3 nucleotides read TGTGCCAGTAGTATATTTGGAGGGCTGATGAACACTGAAGCTTTCTTT. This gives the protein CASSIFGGLMNTEAFF.

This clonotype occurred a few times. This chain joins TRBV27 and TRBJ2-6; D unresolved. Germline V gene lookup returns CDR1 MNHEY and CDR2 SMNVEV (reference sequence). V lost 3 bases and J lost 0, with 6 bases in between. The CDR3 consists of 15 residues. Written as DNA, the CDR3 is TGTGCCAGCAGTTTTTTCAGCTCTGGGGCCAACGTCCTGACTTTC. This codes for CASSFFSSGANVLTF.

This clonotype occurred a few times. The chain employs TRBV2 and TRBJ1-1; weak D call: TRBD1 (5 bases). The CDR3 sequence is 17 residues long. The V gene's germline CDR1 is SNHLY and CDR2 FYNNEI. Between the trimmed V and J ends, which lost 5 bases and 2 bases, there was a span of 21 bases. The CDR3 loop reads CASSRQGVWGSNTEAFF. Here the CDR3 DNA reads TGTGCCAGCAGTCGCCAGGGTGTTTGGGGGTCCAACACTGAAGCTTTCTTT.

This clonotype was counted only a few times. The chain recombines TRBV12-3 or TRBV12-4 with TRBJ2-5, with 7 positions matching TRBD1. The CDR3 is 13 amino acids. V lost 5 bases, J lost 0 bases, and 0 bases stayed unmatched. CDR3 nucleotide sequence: TGTGCCAGCAGTGGGACAGACCAAGAGACCCAGTACTTC. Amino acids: CASSGTDQETQYF.

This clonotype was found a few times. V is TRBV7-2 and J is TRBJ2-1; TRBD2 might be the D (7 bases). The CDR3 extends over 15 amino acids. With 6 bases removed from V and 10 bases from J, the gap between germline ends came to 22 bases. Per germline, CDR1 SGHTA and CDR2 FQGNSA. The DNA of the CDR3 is TGTGCCAGCAGGTTTCTAGTCGCGGGGGCCTGGGAGCAGTTCTTC. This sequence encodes CASRFLVAGAWEQFF.

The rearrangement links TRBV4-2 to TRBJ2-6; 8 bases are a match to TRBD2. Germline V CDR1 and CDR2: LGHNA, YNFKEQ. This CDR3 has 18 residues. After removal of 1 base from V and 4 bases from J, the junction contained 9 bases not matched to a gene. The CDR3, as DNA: TGTGCCAGCAGCCAAGCTACCCTCGGGGGGGTCGGGGCCAACGTCCTGACTTTC. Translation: CASSQATLGGVGANVLTF.

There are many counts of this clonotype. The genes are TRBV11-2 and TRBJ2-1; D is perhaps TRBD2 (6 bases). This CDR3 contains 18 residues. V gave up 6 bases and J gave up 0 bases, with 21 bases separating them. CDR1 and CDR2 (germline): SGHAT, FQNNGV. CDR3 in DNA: TGTGCCAGCAGACCTCCTGCGGGGCTGGGGCGCTCCTACAATGAGCAGTTCTTC. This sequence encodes CASRPPAGLGRSYNEQFF.

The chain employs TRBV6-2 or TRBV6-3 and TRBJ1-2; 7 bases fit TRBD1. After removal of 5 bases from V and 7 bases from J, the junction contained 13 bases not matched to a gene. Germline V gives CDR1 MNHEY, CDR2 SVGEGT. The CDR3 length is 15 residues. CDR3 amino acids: CASSRSGQARFGYTF. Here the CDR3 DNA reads TGTGCCAGCAGTAGATCCGGACAGGCCCGCTTTGGCTACACCTTC.

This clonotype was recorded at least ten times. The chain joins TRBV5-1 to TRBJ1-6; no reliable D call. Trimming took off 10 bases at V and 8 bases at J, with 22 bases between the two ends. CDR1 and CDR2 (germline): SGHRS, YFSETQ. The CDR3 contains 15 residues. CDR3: CASRGTLGADSPLHF. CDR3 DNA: TGCGCCTCGAGAGGTACGCTGGGCGCGGATTCACCCCTCCACTTT.

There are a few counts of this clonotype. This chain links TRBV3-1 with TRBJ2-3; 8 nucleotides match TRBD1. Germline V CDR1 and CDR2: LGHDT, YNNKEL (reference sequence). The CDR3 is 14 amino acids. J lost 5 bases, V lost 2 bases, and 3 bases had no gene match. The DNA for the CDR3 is TGTGCCAGCAGCCAACTTACAGGGGGAGATACGCAGTATTTT. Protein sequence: CASSQLTGGDTQYF.

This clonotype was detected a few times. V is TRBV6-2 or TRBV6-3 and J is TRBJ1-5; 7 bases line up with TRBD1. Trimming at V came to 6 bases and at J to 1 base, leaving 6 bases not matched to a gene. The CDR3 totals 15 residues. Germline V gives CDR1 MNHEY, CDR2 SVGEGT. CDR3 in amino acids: CASSHRGGSNQPQHF. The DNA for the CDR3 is TGTGCCAGCAGCCACAGGGGAGGGAGCAATCAGCCCCAGCATTTT.

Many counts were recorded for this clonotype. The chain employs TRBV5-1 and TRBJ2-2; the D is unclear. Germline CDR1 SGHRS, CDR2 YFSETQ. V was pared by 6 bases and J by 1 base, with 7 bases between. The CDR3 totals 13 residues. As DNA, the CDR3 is TGCGCCAGCAAGGTGGGGAACACCGGGGAGCTGTTTTTT. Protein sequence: CASKVGNTGELFF.

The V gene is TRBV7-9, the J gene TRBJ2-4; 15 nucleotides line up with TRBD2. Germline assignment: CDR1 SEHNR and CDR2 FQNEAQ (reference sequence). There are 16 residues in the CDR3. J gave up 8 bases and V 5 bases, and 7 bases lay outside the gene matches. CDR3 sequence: CASSRRTSGGADIQYF. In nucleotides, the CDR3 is TGTGCCAGCAGCAGACGGACTAGCGGGGGGGCGGACATTCAGTACTTC. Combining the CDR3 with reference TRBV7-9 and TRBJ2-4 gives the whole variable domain DTGVSQNPRHKITKRGQNVTFRCDPISEHNRLYWYRQTLGQGPEFLTYFQNEAQLEKSRLLSDRFSAERPKGSFSTLEIQRTEQGDSAMYLCASSRRTSGGADIQYFGAGTRLSVL.

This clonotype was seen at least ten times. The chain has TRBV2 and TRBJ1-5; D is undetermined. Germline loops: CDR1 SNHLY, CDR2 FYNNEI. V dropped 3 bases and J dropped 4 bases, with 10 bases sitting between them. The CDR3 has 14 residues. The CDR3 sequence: CASSERALNQPQHF. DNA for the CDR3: TGTGCCAGCAGTGAGCGGGCGCTAAATCAGCCCCAGCATTTT.

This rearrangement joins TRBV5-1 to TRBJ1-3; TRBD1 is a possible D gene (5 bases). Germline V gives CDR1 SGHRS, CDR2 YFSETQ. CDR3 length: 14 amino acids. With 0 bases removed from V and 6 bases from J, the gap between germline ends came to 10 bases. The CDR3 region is CASSLEGTINTIYF. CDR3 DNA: TGCGCCAGCAGCTTGGAAGGGACCATAAACACCATATATTTT.

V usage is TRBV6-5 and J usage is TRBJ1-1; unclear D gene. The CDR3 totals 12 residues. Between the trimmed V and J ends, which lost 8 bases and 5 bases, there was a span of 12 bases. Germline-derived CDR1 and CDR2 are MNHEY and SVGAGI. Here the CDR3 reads CASGWGGTEAFF. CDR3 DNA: TGTGCCAGCGGCTGGGGTGGGACTGAAGCTTTCTTT.

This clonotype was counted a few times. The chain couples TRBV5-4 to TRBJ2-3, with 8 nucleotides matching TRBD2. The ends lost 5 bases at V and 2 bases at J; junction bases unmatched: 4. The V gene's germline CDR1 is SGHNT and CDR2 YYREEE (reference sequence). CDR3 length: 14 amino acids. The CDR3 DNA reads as TGTGCCAGCAGGACGGGGGGGCTCACAGATACGCAGTATTTT. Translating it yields CASRTGGLTDTQYF.

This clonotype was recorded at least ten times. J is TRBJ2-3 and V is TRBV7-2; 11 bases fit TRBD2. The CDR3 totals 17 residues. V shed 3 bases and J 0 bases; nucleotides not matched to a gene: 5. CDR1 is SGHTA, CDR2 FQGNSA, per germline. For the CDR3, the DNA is TGTGCCAGCAGCTTTCCCCCTAGCGGGGGGAGCACAGATACGCAGTATTTT. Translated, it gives CASSFPPSGGSTDTQYF.

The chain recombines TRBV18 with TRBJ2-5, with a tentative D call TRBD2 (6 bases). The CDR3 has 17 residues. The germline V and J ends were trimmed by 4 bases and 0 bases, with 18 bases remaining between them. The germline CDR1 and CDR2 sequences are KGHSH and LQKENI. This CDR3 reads CASSQDPTGEYQETQYF. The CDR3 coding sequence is TGTGCCAGCTCACAAGACCCTACGGGGGAGTACCAAGAGACCCAGTACTTC. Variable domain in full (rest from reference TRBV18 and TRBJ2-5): NAGVMQNPRHLVRRRGQEARLRCSPMKGHSHVYWYRQLPEEGLKFMVYLQKENIIDESGMPKERFSAEFPKEGPSILRIQQVVRGDSAAYFCASSQDPTGEYQETQYFGPGTRLLVL.

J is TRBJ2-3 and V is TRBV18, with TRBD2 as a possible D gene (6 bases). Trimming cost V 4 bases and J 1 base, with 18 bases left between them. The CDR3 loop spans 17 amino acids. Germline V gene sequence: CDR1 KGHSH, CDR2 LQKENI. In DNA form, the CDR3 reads TGTGCCAGCTCACTGCTAAAAACCGGGACTCGCACAGATACGCAGTATTTT. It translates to CASSLLKTGTRTDTQYF.

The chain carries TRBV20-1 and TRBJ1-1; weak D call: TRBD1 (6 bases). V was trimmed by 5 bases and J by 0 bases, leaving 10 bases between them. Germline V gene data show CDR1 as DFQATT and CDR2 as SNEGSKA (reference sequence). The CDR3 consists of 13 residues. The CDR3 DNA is TGCAGTGCTCCCACAGGGATGAACACTGAAGCTTTCTTT. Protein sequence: CSAPTGMNTEAFF.

CDR3 in amino acids: CASSQLGLAGMETQYF. CDR3 nucleotide sequence: TGCGCCAGCAGCCAACTCGGACTAGCGGGGATGGAGACCCAGTACTTC. The rearrangement uses TRBV4-1 and TRBJ2-5, with TRBD2 identical over 12 bases. Germline V gene lookup returns CDR1 MGHRA and CDR2 YSYEKL. The CDR3 has 16 amino acids. The J segment lost 5 bases and the V segment lost 2 bases, leaving 6 bases of the junction unmatched.

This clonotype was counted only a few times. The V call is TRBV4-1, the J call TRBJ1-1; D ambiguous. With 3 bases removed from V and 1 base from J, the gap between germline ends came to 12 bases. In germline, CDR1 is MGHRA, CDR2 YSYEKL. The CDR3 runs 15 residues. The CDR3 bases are TGCGCCAGCAGCCACCGAAAGTTTACGAACACTGAAGCTTTCTTT. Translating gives CASSHRKFTNTEAFF.

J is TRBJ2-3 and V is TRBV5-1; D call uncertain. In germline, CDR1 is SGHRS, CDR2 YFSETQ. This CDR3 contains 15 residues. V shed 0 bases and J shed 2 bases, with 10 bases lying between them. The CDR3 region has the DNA TGCGCCAGCAGCTTGGGAGGTCAGATCACAGATACGCAGTATTTT. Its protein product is CASSLGGQITDTQYF.

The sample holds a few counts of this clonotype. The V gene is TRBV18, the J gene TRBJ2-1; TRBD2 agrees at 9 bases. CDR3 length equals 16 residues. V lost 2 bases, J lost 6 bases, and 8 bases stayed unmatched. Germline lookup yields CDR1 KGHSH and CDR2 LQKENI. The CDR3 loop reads CASSPYAGGNSNEQFF. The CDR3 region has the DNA TGTGCCAGCTCACCATACGCGGGGGGGAACTCCAATGAGCAGTTCTTC.

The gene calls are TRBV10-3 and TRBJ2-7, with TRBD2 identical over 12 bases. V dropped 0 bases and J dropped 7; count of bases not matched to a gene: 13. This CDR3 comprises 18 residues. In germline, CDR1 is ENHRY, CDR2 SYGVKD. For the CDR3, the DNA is TGTGCCATCAGTGAGTCTAGCGGGGCTAGCGGGGGGGCTCGAGAGCAGTACTTC. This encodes CAISESSGASGGAREQYF.

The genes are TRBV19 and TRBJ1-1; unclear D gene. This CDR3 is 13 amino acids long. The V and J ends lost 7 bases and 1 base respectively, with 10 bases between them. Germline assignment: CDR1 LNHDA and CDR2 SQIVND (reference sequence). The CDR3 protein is CASTPPGNTEAFF. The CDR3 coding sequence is TGTGCCAGTACCCCGCCGGGGAACACTGAAGCTTTCTTT.

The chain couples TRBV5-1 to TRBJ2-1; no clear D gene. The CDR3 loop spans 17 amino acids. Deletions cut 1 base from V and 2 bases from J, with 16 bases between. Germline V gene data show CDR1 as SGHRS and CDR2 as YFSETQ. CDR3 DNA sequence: TGCGCCAGCAGCTTGTCCCCCCTGGGCGGCCCCTACAATGAGCAGTTCTTC. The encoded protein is CASSLSPLGGPYNEQFF.

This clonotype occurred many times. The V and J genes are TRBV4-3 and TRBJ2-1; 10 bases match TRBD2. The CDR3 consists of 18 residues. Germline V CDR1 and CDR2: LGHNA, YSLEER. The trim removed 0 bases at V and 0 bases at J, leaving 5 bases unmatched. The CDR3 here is CASSQDRTSGYSYNEQFF. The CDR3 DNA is TGCGCCAGCAGCCAAGATCGGACTAGCGGATACTCCTACAATGAGCAGTTCTTC.

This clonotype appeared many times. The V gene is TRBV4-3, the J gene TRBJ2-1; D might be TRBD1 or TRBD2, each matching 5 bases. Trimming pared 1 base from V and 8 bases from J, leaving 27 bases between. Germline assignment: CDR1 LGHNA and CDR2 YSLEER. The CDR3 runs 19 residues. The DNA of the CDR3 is TGCGCCAGCAGCCAAGTGGGGGACGGGACCTACGGTGCCCGCGATGAGCAGTTCTTC. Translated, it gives CASSQVGDGTYGARDEQFF.